This T cell receptor beta chain was sequenced for a study of T cells after yellow fever vaccination. Study at large: The SMART-Seq v4 Ultra Low Input method served to prepare the low-cell-number fractions. General study findings and limits: Once the booster was given, most primary-vaccination clones reappeared, at about 95% for CD4 and around 90% for CD8.

Template switching by 5'RACE produced TCR cDNA, adding a universal primer site and UMIs. TCRdb reprocessed the 5' RACE reads with MiXCR, giving one entry per CDR3 protein. The table has over 45,000 distinct CDR3 sequences, approximately 6% seen once; the top ten hold around a third. This clonotype was counted only a few times. Trimming took off 1 base at V and 8 bases at J, with 14 bases between the two ends. The CDR3 covers 14 residues. From germline, CDR1 is KGHSH and CDR2 LQKENI. The receptor's source is a man younger than 35 who received the YFV17D yellow fever vaccine. This chain connects TRBV18 to TRBJ1-2; unclear D gene. The source material was PBMCs, either bulk or a sorted T-cell subset (CD4+, CD8+, memory, or dextramer-sorted; not recorded which), sampled on the day of the yellow fever booster vaccination. The CDR3 spells CASSPRPELHGYTF. CDR3 coding DNA: TGTGCCAGCTCACCACGTCCGGAGTTGCACGGCTACACCTTC.